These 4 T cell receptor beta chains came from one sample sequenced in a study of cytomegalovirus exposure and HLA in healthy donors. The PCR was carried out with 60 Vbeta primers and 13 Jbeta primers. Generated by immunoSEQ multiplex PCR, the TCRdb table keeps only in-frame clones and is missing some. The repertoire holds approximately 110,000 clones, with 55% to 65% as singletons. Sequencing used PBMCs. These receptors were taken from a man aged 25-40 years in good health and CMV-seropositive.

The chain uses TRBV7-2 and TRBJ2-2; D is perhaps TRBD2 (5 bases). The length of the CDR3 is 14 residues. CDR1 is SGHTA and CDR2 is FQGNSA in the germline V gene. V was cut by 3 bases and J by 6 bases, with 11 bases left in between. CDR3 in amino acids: CASSFAGNPGELFF. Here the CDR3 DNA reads TGTGCCAGCAGCTTCGCCGGGAATCCCGGGGAGCTGTTTTTT. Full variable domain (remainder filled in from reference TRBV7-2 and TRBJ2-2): GAGVSQSPSNKVTEKGKDVELRCDPISGHTALYWYRQSLGQGLEFLIYFQGNSAPDKSGLPSDRFSAERTGGSVSTLTIQRTQQEDSAVYLCASSFAGNPGELFFGEGSRLTVL.

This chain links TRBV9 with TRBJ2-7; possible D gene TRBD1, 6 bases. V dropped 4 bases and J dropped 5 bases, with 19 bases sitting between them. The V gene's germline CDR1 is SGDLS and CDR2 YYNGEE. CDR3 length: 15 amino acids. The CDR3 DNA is TGTGCCAGCAGCCCAGGATGGGGGCCCTTGAACGAGCAGTACTTC. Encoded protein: CASSPGWGPLNEQYF.

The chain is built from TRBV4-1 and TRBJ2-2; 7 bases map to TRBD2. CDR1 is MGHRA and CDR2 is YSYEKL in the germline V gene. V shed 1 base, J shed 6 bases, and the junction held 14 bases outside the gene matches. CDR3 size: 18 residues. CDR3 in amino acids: CASSQGSRGVVNAGELFF. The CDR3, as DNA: TGCGCCAGCAGCCAAGGCAGTCGGGGGGTTGTTAACGCCGGGGAGCTGTTTTTT.

The CDR3 DNA reads TGTGCCAGTAGTATGGGGCGGGGAGGTAATGAGCAGTTCTTC. This encodes CASSMGRGGNEQFF. The gene calls are TRBV19 and TRBJ2-1; possibly TRBD2 for D (6 bases). The CDR3 contains 14 residues. Trimming shortened V by 3 bases and J by 7 bases, and 13 bases separated the two germline ends. Germline CDR1 reads LNHDA; CDR2 reads SQIVND (reference sequence).